The 3 T cell receptor beta chains presented below share a single source sample, sequenced in a study of OX40 agonist ivuxolimab in advanced cancers. Libraries were prepared by immunoSEQ multiplex PCR; TCRdb keeps only in-frame clonotypes and omits some of them. The sample includes about 130,000 clones, roughly 90% of them seen just once. Sequencing used CD4+ or CD8+ T cells sorted from blood, obtained in a trial of the OX40 agonist ivuxolimab. The receptors originated from an adult with an advanced solid tumor such as melanoma, head and neck, liver or kidney cancer.

The V and J genes are TRBV7-5 and TRBJ2-7; the table assigns TRBD1, which was not confirmed against the DNA. TRBV7-5 is a listed pseudogene. This CDR3 has 12 residues. The CDR3 sequence: CASSLDIYEQYF. The CDR3, as DNA: TGTGCCAGCAGCCTCGACATCTACGAGCAGTACTTC.

This sequence joins TRBV11-2 and TRBJ2-7; D might be TRBD2 (6 bases). V lost 3 bases to trimming and J lost 1 base, with 16 bases between them. CDR3 length: 16 amino acids. The germline gives CDR1 SGHAT, CDR2 FQNNGV. The CDR3 here is CASSFTWDLTSYEQYF. The CDR3 coding sequence is TGTGCCAGCAGCTTTACATGGGACTTAACTTCCTACGAGCAGTACTTC.

The chain combines TRBV6-5 with TRBJ1-2, with D perhaps matching TRBD1 (6 bases). This CDR3 is 14 amino acids long. Germline V gene lookup returns CDR1 MNHEY and CDR2 SVGAGI. Trimming shortened V by 0 bases and J by 6 bases, and 11 bases separated the two germline ends. CDR3 residues: CASSYSQGFDGYTF. The DNA of the CDR3 is TGTGCCAGCAGTTACTCACAGGGTTTTGATGGCTACACCTTC.